The 5 T cell receptor beta chains in this list originate from one sample, sequenced in a study of glioma-infiltrating T cells. TCR alpha and beta CDR3 regions were amplified from RNA using iRepertoire nested multiplex PCR. TCRdb fed the multiplex PCR reads into MiXCR, producing one record per CDR3 protein. The table has tens of thousands of distinct CDR3 sequences, roughly 23% seen once. Material for sequencing was glioma tissue, nonneoplastic brain tissue, or PBMCs (not recorded which). The origin of the receptors is a human donor with low-grade glioma or glioblastoma, undergoing nonglioma brain surgery, or in good health (not recorded which).

This clonotype has at least ten counts. This rearrangement joins TRBV7-2 to TRBJ2-5, with D perhaps TRBD2 (5 bases). From germline, CDR1 is SGHTA and CDR2 FQGNSA. V lost 5 bases and J 6 bases, leaving 16 bases between the germline ends. The CDR3 length is 14 residues. Here the CDR3 DNA reads TGTGCCAGCAGCCCATGGGAGATATGGAAGACCCAGTACTTC. Its protein product is CASSPWEIWKTQYF.

A note on this clonotype: A much larger clone sits a single nucleotide away, making a read error possible. V usage is TRBV20-1 and J usage is TRBJ2-5; either TRBD1 or TRBD2 may fit D (7 bases each). This CDR3 is built from 13 residues. The germline gives CDR1 DFQATT, CDR2 SNEGSKA (reference sequence). V was pared by 6 bases and J by 6 bases, with 17 bases between. DNA of the CDR3: TGCAGTGCCCAGGGGGGGGCCGATCAGACCCAGTACTTC. Protein sequence: CSAQGGADQTQYF.

The rearrangement links TRBV5-6 to TRBJ2-1; TRBD2 agrees at 9 bases. The ends lost 1 base at V and 13 bases at J; junction bases unmatched: 9. The CDR3 is 14 residues long. Germline V gives CDR1 SGHDT, CDR2 YYEEEE. Here the CDR3 DNA reads TGTGCCAGCAGCTTGCTGAGGGCGCGGGAGGGCCAGTTCTTC. This translates into CASSLLRAREGQFF.

In this sample, this clonotype turned up a few times. The chain uses TRBV7-9 and TRBJ1-2, with 8 bases fitting TRBD1. The germline CDR1 and CDR2 sequences are SEHNR and FQNEAQ (reference sequence). The V gene end was trimmed by 0 bases and the J gene end by 4 bases; junction bases not matched to a gene: 4. The CDR3 is 15 residues long. CDR3 residues: CASSLAGTGGYGYTF. The CDR3, as DNA: TGTGCCAGCAGCTTAGCGGGCACAGGGGGCTATGGCTACACCTTC.

The table lists this clonotype with many counts. The chain is built from TRBV9 and TRBJ2-5; no clear D gene. Trimming shortened V by 4 bases and J by 1 base, and 14 bases separated the two germline ends. Per the germline V gene, CDR1 is SGDLS and CDR2 is YYNGEE. The CDR3 consists of 15 residues. The CDR3 spells CASSLGSWTQETQYF. CDR3 DNA: TGTGCCAGCAGCCTCGGTTCCTGGACCCAAGAGACCCAGTACTTC. Based on the CDR3 plus reference TRBV9 and TRBJ2-5, the full variable domain is DSGVTQTPKHLITATGQRVTLRCSPRSGDLSVYWYQQSLDQGLQFLIQYYNGEERAKGNILERFSAQQFPDLHSELNLSSLELGDSALYFCASSLGSWTQETQYFGPGTRLLVL.